The rows below give T cell receptor beta chains drawn from one sample of a study of CD4 T cells in relation to SARS-CoV-2 and coronaviruses. Clones were sequenced by immunoSEQ multiplex PCR, and TCRdb holds only the in-frame ones, with some missing. The sample lists 55,000 to 75,000 clones; more than 75% were seen once. What was sequenced was memory CD4+ T cells from PBMCs. These receptors came from a human donor in good health. The CDR3 runs from the conserved cysteine through the conserved F or W. A D gene is named only where the DNA matches it firmly. Size is omitted from some rows. Given values are once, few, many or a class for expanded clones.

D | size | J | V | DNA | CDR3
TRBD1 | once | TRBJ2-5 | TRBV7-7 | TGTGCCAGCAGCCCTGCTCTAGGGACAGGGGTCGGGAGGACCCAAGAGACCCAGTACTTC | CASSPALGTGVGRTQETQYF
- | - | TRBJ1-6 | TRBV7-2 | TGTGCCAGCAGCCCTGGCTGGGGTTTTTCCCTCCACTTT | CASSPGWGFSLHF
- | - | TRBJ2-1 | TRBV7-3 | TGTGCCAGCAGTTTCGACAGAGCCTACAATGAGCAGTTCTTC | CASSFDRAYNEQFF
- | - | TRBJ1-2 | TRBV18 | TGTGCCAGCTCACCGGGATCATCCCTCGCGGGGGACTACACCTTC | CASSPGSSLAGDYTF
- | - | TRBJ1-4 | TRBV28 | TGTGGAACCCTGGCAACTAATGAAAAACTGTTTTTT | CGTLATNEKLFF
TRBD1 | once | TRBJ2-7 | TRBV5-1 | TGCGCCAGCAGCTTTGGGACAGGGGACGGCGAGCAGTACTTC | CASSFGTGDGEQYF
- | once | TRBJ1-2 | TRBV7-2 | TGTGCCAGCAGCTTACAGGAGGGCAGTGGCTACACCTTC | CASSLQEGSGYTF
TRBD2 | once | TRBJ2-3 | TRBV4-2 | TGTGCCAGCAGCCAGGCTAGCGGAACTAGCACAGATACGCAGTATTTT | CASSQASGTSTDTQYF
- | - | TRBJ2-7 | TRBV21-1 | TGTGCCAGCAGCAAAGCGATTTGGCAGTGGGGGGGGGAGCAGTACTTC | CASSKAIWQWGGEQYF
TRBD1 | - | TRBJ1-2 | TRBV19 | TGTGCCAGTAGTGACAGGGGATTGGATGGCTACACCTTC | CASSDRGLDGYTF
- | - | TRBJ2-2 | TRBV7-2 | TGTGCCAGCAGCCTCCGACCGTCCGGGGAGCTGTTTTTT | CASSLRPSGELFF
TRBD1 | - | TRBJ2-1 | TRBV2 | TGTGCCAGGGGTGGACAGGGGGGCTTAGGGAACAATGAGCAGTTCTTC | CARGGQGGLGNNEQFF
- | - | TRBJ2-7 | TRBV21-1 | TGTGCCAGCAGCTCACGGGGACAGGGGGAAGGCGAGCAGTACTTC | CASSSRGQGEGEQYF
- | - | TRBJ2-1 | TRBV5-1 | TGCGCCAGCAGCTTGGAGACTAGAAACAATGAGCAGTTCTTC | CASSLETRNNEQFF
- | - | TRBJ1-6 | TRBV7-2 | TGTGCCAGCGCCACGGGGGGTCTCTATAATTCACCCCTCCACTTT | CASATGGLYNSPLHF
- | - | TRBJ1-2 | TRBV27 | TGTGCCAGCAGCACTCCGGGGGGCCCCTATGGCTACACCTTC | CASSTPGGPYGYTF
- | - | TRBJ2-1 | TRBV7-2 | TGTGCCAGCAGCGCCGACAGGATCATTGAGCAGTTCTTC | CASSADRIIEQFF
- | - | TRBJ1-1 | TRBV11-2 | TGTGCCAGCAGCTTAGTCCGTTACTCTGAAGCTTTCTTT | CASSLVRYSEAFF
- | - | TRBJ1-5 | TRBV9 | TGTGCCAGCAGCCCCAGCGACAATCAGCCCCAGCATTTT | CASSPSDNQPQHF
- | once | TRBJ1-2 | TRBV3-1/TRBV3-2 | TGTGCCAGCAGCCCCGGGGGTCCCTATGGCTACACCTTC | CASSPGGPYGYTF
- | once | TRBJ1-4 | TRBV5-1 | TGCGCCAGCAGCTCCCTCCCCCGGGGAGCTAATGAAAAACTGTTTTTT | CASSSLPRGANEKLFF
TRBD1 | once | TRBJ1-2 | TRBV29-1 | TGCAGCGTATGGGACAGCAACTATGGCTACACCTTC | CSVWDSNYGYTF
- | - | TRBJ2-5 | TRBV30 | TGTGCCTGGAGTGAATCGCCCAACGGGGAGACCCAGTACTTC | CAWSESPNGETQYF
- | - | TRBJ2-7 | TRBV29-1 | TGCAGCGTTGGGGCTAGCGACGGCTACGAGCAGTACTTC | CSVGASDGYEQYF
- | few | TRBJ1-3 | TRBV28 | TGTGCCACACATTTTGGGGGTGCAGGAAACACCATATATTTT | CATHFGGAGNTIYF
TRBD1 | - | TRBJ2-3 | TRBV5-4 | TGTGCCAGCAGCTTGTTTGGGACAGGGGGAACAGATACGCAGTATTTT | CASSLFGTGGTDTQYF
- | few | TRBJ2-7 | TRBV5-8 | TGTGCCAGCAGCCCCGCTTTTGCAGGGGCCTACGAGCAGTACTTC | CASSPAFAGAYEQYF
- | - | TRBJ2-2 | TRBV18 | TGTGCCAGCTCACCCGACAGAAACACCGGGGAGCTGTTTTTT | CASSPDRNTGELFF
TRBD1 | - | TRBJ2-7 | TRBV27 | TGTGCCAGCAGTTATCGCCCCGGGACAGGGCGGTGGGTTTACGAGCAGTACTTC | CASSYRPGTGRWVYEQYF
- | - | TRBJ1-1 | TRBV30 | TGTGCCTGGAAGCAGGGATACACTGAAGCTTTCTTT | CAWKQGYTEAFF
- | - | TRBJ2-1 | TRBV7-8 | TGTGCCAGCAGCTTAGACAAGTGGACTTCTATCAATGAGCAGTTCTTC | CASSLDKWTSINEQFF